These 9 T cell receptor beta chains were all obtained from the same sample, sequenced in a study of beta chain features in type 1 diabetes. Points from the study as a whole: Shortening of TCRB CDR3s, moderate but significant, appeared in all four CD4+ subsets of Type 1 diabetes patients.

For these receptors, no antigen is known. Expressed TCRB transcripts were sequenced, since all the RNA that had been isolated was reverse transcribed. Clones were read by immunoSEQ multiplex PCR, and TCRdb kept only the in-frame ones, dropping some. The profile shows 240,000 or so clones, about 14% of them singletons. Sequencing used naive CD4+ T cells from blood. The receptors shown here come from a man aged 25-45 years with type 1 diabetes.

The CDR3 here is CASSRSTGFSYEQYF. In DNA form, the CDR3 reads TGCGCCAGCAGCCGGTCGACAGGATTCTCGTACGAGCAGTACTTC. The gene calls are TRBV4-1 and TRBJ2-7; a possible D gene is TRBD1 (6 bases). Per germline, CDR1 MGHRA and CDR2 YSYEKL. The CDR3 length is 15 residues. V was shortened by 4 bases and J by 4 bases, with 17 bases between the two germline ends.

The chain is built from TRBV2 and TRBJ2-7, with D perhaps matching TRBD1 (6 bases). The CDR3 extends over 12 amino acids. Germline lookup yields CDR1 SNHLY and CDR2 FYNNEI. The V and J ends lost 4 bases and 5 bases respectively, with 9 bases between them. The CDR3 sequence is CASSGTADEQYF. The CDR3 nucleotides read TGTGCCAGCAGTGGGACAGCCGACGAGCAGTACTTC. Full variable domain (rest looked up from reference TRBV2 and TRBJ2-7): EPEVTQTPSHQVTQMGQEVILRCVPISNHLYFYWYRQILGQKVEFLVSFYNNEISEKSEIFDDQFSVERPDGSNFTLKIRSTKLEDSAMYFCASSGTADEQYFGPGTRLTVT.

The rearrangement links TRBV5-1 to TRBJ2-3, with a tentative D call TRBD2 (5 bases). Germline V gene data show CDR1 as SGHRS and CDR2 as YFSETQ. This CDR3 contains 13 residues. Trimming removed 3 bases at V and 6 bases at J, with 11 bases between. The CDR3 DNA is TGCGCCAGCAGCTCCGACTACGGGGATACGCAGTATTTT. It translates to CASSSDYGDTQYF.

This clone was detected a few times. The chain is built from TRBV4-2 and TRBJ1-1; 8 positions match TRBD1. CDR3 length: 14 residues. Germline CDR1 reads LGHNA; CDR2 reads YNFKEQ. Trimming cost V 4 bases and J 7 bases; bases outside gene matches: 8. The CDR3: CASSPTLGQVEAFF. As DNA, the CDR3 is TGTGCCAGCAGCCCCACATTGGGACAGGTTGAAGCTTTCTTT.

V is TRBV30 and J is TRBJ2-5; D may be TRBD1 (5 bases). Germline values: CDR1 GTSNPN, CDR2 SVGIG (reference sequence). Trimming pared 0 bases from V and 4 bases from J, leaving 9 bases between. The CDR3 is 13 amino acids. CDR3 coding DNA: TGTGCCTGGAGTGTAGGGGTTCGAGAGACCCAGTACTTC. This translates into CAWSVGVRETQYF.

The CDR3 region is CASSLAAGFQETQYF. In DNA, the CDR3 is TGCGCCAGCAGCTTGGCGGCAGGCTTTCAAGAGACCCAGTACTTC. The J gene is TRBJ2-5, the V gene TRBV5-1; D is unclear. From germline, CDR1 is SGHRS and CDR2 YFSETQ. CDR3 length: 15 amino acids. V was clipped by 0 bases and J by 2 bases, with 11 bases between them.

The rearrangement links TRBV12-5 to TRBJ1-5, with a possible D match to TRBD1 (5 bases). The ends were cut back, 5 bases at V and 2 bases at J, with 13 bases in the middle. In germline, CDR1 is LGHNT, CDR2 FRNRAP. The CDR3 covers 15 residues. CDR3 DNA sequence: TGTGCTAGTGGTCAAAATACGGGGGGCAATCAGCCCCAGCATTTT. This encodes CASGQNTGGNQPQHF.

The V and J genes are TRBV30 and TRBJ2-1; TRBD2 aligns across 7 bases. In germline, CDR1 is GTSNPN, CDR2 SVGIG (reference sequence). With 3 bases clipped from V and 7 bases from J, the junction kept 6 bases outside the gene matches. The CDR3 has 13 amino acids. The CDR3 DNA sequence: TGTGCCTGGAGGTGGGGGGGGAGGAATGAGCAGTTCTTC. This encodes CAWRWGGRNEQFF.

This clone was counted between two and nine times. CDR3 sequence reads: CATSDSSYEQYF. The CDR3 bases are TGTGCCACCTCGGACAGCAGTTACGAGCAGTACTTC. J is TRBJ2-7 and V is TRBV6-1; the D gene is possibly TRBD1 (6 bases). In germline, CDR1 is MNHNS, CDR2 SASEGT. Between the trimmed V and J ends, which lost 10 bases and 4 bases, there was a span of 14 bases. This CDR3 is 12 amino acids long.